This TCR beta chain was sequenced during a study of control samples from healthy donors and cancer patients (dated by TCRdb to the early 2020s). The library was obtained by the immunoSEQ multiplex PCR assay. Entries here come from immuneACCESS through TCRdb and include only in-frame sequences with V and J called. Some clones fail to appear in such tables; in the studies checked, an unresolved V gene covers under half of the shortfall, and the cause of the remainder is unknown. The sample records 90,000 or so clones, 85% to 90% of which are singletons. The ten largest clonotypes hold approximately 7.6% of the sample. Comments on this clone: This clone's antigen is unknown. No clone much larger than this one lies a single base away; base qualities are absent.

Including the terminal cysteine and phenylalanine, the CDR3 comprises 14 residues. Only the CDR3 DNA is retained, 42 bases long and in frame from the first base. V lost 8 bases and J lost 6 bases, and the count of bases not matched to a germline gene is 11. The germline V gene encodes CDR1 MDHEN and CDR2 SYDVKM. The sequencing sample was made of blood. The TCR originated in a woman aged 55-69 years in good health. The rearranged chain carries TRBV28 and TRBJ1-2, with 8 middle bases fitting TRBD1. The nucleotide sequence is TGTGCCAGCCAAAACAAGGCAGGGGGCCATGGCTACACCTTC. Its translation is CASQNKAGGHGYTF.